Listed here is a single T cell receptor (beta chain). Its cognate antigen is unknown. This entry is derived from a study of blood T cells in healthy people across ages. V dropped 0 bases and J dropped 2; count of bases not matched to a gene: 6. This CDR3 contains 16 residues. Germline values: CDR1 LGHDT, CDR2 YNNKEL (reference sequence). Study findings and constraints: Percentage of naive T cells showed a strong correlation with TCR beta diversity.

A J-beta primer mix and a sample-barcoded 5' primer were used in a second PCR of roughly 7 to 12 cycles. TCRdb re-called the 5' RACE reads with MiXCR, one entry per CDR3 protein. The sample has 600,000 to 650,000 distinct CDR3 sequences; around three fifths are singletons. This receptor was taken from a man aged 55 to 70 in good health. The sequenced sample was blood. This sequence joins TRBV3-1 and TRBJ2-5; TRBD1 matches at 7 bases. This CDR3 reads CASSQDKGAWQETQYF. The CDR3 region has the DNA TGTGCCAGCAGCCAAGATAAGGGGGCTTGGCAAGAGACCCAGTACTTC.